Presented here are 4 T cell receptor beta chains from one specimen sequenced in a study of shared clonotypes between healthy human individuals. Repertoires were generated with immunoSEQ multiplex PCR, while TCRdb's copy carries only in-frame clones and drops some. The sample comprises roughly 2,500,000 clones, 80% to 95% of which are singletons, and approximately 0.35% rests with the top ten. The sample consisted of naive CD4+ T cells from PBMCs. Specified subset: CD45RA+ positively selected. The receptors shown here come from a young man in good health. Some clones in this sample may be carry-over from other donors' samples.

V and J are TRBV6-7 and TRBJ2-1; D may match TRBD1 or TRBD2 (5 bases each). TRBV6-7 is an open reading frame whose function is uncertain. The CDR3 is 16 amino acids. The germline V and J ends were trimmed by 7 bases and 1 base, with 17 bases remaining between them. The CDR3 DNA reads TGTGCCAGCACAGGCTCCCGGGACCCTTCCTACAATGAGCAGTTCTTC. Residues: CASTGSRDPSYNEQFF.

This clone was seen a single time. The gene calls are TRBV5-1 and TRBJ1-1; D uncertain. This CDR3 is built from 15 residues. V lost 3 bases to trimming and J lost 1 base, with 13 bases between them. Germline V lookup: CDR1 SGHRS, CDR2 YFSETQ. The CDR3 here is CASSSSGSENTEAFF. As DNA, the CDR3 is TGCGCCAGCAGCTCGAGCGGCAGTGAGAACACTGAAGCTTTCTTT.

The chain joins TRBV7-3 to TRBJ2-3; no reliable D call. The germline V and J ends were trimmed by 5 bases and 2 bases, with 14 bases remaining between them. CDR3 length: 15 residues. In germline, CDR1 is SGHTA, CDR2 FQGTGA. The CDR3 DNA reads TGTGCCAGCAGCCCACGGCCTACCGCCACAGATACGCAGTATTTT. Protein product: CASSPRPTATDTQYF.

The genes are TRBV5-6 and TRBJ1-2, with D unresolved. V was cut by 4 bases and J by 2 bases, with 15 bases left in between. There are 15 residues in the CDR3. CDR1 is SGHDT and CDR2 is YYEEEE in the germline V gene. The CDR3, as DNA: TGTGCCAGCAGCCGACCAGGCGGAAACAACTATGGCTACACCTTC. It is translated as CASSRPGGNNYGYTF.